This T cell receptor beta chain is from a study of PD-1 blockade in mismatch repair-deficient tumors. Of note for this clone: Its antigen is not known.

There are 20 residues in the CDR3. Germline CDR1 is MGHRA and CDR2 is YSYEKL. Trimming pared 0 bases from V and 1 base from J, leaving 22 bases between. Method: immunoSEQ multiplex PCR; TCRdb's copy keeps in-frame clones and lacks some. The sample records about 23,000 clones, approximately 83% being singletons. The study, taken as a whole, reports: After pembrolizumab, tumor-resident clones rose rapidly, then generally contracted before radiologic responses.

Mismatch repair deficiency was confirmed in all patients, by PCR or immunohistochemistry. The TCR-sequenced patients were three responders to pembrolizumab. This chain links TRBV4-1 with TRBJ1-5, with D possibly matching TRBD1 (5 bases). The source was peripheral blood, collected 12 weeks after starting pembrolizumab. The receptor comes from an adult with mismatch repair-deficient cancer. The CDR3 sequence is CASSQDLRGRASRSNQPQHF. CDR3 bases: TGCGCCAGCAGCCAAGATTTAAGGGGCAGGGCCTCAAGAAGCAATCAGCCCCAGCATTTT.